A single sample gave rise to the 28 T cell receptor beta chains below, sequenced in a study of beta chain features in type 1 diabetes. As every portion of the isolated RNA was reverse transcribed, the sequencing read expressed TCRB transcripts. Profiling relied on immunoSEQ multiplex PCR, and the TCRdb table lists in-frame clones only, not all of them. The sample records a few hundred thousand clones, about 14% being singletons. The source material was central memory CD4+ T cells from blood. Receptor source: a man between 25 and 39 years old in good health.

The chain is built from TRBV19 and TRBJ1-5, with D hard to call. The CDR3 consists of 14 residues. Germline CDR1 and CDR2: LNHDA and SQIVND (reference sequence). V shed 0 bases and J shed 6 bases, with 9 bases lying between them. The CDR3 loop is CASSIETEGQPQHF. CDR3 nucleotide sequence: TGTGCCAGTAGTATAGAGACGGAAGGTCAGCCCCAGCATTTT.

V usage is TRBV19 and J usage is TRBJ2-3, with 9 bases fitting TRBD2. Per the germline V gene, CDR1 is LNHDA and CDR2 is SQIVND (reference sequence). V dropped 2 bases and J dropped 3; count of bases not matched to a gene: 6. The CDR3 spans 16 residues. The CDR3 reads CASSILAGAVTDTQYF. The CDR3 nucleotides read TGTGCCAGTAGTATATTAGCGGGAGCAGTGACAGATACGCAGTATTTT.

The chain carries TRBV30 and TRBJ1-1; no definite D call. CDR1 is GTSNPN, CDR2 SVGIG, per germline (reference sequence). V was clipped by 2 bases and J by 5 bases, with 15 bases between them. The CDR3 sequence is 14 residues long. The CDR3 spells CAWSQLILRTEAFF. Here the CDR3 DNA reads TGTGCCTGGAGTCAGTTAATTTTAAGGACTGAAGCTTTCTTT.

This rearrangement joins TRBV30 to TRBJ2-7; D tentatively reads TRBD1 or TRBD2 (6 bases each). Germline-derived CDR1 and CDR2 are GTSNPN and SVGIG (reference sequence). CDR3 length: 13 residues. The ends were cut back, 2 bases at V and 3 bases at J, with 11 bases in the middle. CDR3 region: CAWSRGGIYEQYV. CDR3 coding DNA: TGTGCCTGGAGTCGAGGGGGGATCTACGAGCAGTACGTC.

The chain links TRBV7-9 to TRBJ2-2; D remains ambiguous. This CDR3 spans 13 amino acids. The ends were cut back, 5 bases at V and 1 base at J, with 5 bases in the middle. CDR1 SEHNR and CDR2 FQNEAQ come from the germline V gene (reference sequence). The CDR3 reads CASSPMNTGELFF. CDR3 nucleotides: TGTGCCAGCAGCCCCATGAACACCGGGGAGCTGTTTTTT.

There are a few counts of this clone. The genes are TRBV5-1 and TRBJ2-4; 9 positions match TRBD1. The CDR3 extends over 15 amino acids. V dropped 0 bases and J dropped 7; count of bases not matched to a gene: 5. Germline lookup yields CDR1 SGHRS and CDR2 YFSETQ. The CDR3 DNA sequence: TGCGCCAGCAGCTTGGTACAGGGGGCAGGGAACATTCAGTACTTC. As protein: CASSLVQGAGNIQYF.

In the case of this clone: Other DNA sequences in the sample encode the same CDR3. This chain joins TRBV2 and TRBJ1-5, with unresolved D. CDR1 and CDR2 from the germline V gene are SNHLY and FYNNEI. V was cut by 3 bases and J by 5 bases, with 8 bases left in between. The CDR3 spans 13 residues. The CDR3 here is CASSEEVDQPQHF. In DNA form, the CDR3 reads TGTGCCAGCAGTGAGGAAGTGGATCAGCCCCAGCATTTT.

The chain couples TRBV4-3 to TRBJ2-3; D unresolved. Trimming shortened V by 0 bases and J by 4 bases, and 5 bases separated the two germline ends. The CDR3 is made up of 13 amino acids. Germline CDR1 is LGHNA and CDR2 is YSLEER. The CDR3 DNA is TGCGCCAGCAGCCAAGATCCCGCAGATACGCAGTATTTT. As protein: CASSQDPADTQYF.

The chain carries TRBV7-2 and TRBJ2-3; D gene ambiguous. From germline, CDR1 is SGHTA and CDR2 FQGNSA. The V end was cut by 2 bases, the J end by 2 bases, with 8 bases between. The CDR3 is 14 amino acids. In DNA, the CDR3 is TGTGCCAGCAGCTTACATAGAAACACAGATACGCAGTATTTT. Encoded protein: CASSLHRNTDTQYF.

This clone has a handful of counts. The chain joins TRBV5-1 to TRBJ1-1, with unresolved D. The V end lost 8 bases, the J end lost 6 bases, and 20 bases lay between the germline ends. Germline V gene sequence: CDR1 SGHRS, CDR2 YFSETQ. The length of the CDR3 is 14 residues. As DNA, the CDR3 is TGCGCCAGTTATAGAGCGCCTCAAGCGGCTGAAGCTTTCTTT. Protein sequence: CASYRAPQAAEAFF.

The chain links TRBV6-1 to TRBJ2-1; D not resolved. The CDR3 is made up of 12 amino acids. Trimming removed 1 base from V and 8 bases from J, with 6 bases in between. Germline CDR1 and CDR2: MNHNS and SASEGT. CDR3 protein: CASSEVGDEQFF. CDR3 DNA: TGTGCCAGCAGTGAAGTTGGTGATGAGCAGTTCTTC.

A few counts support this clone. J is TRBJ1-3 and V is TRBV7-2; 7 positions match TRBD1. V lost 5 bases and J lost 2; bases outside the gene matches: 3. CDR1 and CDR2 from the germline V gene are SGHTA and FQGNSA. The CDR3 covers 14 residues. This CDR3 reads CASSIQGAGNTIYF. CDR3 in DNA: TGTGCCAGCAGCATCCAGGGGGCTGGAAACACCATATATTTT.

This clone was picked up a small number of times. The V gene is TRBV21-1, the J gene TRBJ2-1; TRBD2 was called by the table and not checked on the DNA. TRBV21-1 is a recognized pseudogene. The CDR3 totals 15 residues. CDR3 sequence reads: CASREREIPYNEQFF. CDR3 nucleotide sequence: TGTGCCAGCAGGGAGCGGGAGATTCCATACAATGAGCAGTTCTTC.

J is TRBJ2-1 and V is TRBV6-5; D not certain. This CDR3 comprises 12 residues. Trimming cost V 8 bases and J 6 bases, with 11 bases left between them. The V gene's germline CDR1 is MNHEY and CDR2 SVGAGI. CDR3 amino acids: CASGRRGNEQFF. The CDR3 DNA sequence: TGTGCCAGCGGCCGGAGAGGCAATGAGCAGTTCTTC.

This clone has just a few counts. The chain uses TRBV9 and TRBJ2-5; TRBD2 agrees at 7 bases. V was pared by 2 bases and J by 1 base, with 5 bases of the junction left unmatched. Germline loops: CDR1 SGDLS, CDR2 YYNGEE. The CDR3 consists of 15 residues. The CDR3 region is CASSVGAGSQETQYF. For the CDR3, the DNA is TGTGCCAGCAGCGTGGGAGCGGGATCCCAAGAGACCCAGTACTTC.

In DNA, the CDR3 is TGTGCCAGCAGCTTAAGCCCGGGAGGCATAGGAGCGCAGTTCTTC. As protein: CASSLSPGGIGAQFF. V and J are TRBV7-3 and TRBJ2-1, with TRBD2 matching 7 bases. V lost 1 base, J lost 12 bases, and 12 bases stayed unmatched. CDR3 length: 15 amino acids. Germline CDR1 reads SGHTA; CDR2 reads FQGTGA.

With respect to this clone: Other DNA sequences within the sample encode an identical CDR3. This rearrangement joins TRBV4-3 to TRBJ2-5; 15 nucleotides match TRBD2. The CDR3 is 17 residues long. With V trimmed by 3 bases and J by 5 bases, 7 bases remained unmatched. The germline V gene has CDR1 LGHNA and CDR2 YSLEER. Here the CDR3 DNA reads TGCGCCAGCAGCCAGGGGACTAGCGGGGGGAGTCGGGAGACCCAGTACTTC. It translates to CASSQGTSGGSRETQYF.

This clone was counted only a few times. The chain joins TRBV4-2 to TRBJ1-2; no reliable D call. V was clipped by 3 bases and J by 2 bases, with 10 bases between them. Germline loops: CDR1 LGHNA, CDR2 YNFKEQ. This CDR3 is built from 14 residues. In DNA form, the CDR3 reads TGTGCCAGCAGCCAGGGGAAGAGCAACTATGGCTACACCTTC. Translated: CASSQGKSNYGYTF.

As DNA, the CDR3 is TGTGCCAGCACCTCGAGGTTAGAGACCCAGTACTTC. Protein: CASTSRLETQYF. The V gene is TRBV7-8, the J gene TRBJ2-5, with unresolved D. This CDR3 comprises 12 residues. Per the germline V gene, CDR1 is SGHVS and CDR2 is FQNEAQ. V lost 7 bases, J lost 4 bases, and 10 bases lay in between.

The CDR3 sequence is CASSQENRGGWYGYTF. The CDR3 region has the DNA TGCGCCAGCAGCCAAGAAAACAGGGGAGGTTGGTATGGCTACACCTTC. The J gene is TRBJ1-2, the V gene TRBV4-3; 7 nucleotides match TRBD1. The V gene end was trimmed by 0 bases and the J gene end by 5 bases; junction bases not matched to a gene: 9. The CDR3 covers 16 residues. The germline CDR1 and CDR2 sequences are LGHNA and YSLEER.

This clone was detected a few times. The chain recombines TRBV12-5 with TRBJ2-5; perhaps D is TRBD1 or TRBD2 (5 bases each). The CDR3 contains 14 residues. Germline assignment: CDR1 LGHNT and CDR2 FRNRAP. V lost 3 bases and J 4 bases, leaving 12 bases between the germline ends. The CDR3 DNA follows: TGTGCTAGTGGTTTTTCTGGGGGTAGAGAGACCCAGTACTTC. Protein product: CASGFSGGRETQYF.

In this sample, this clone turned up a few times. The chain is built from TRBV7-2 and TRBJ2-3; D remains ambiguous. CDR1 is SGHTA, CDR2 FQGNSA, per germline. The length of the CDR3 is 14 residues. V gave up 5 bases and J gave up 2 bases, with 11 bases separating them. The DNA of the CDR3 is TGTGCCAGCAGCCTCGGATCATACACAGATACGCAGTATTTT. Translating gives CASSLGSYTDTQYF.

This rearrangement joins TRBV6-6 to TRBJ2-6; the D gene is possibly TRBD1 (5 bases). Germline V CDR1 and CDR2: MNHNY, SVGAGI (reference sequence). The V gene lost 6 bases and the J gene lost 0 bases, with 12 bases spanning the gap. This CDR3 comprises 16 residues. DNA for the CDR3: TGTGCCAGCAGACCGGACACAAGCTCTGGGGCCAACGTCCTGACTTTC. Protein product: CASRPDTSSGANVLTF.

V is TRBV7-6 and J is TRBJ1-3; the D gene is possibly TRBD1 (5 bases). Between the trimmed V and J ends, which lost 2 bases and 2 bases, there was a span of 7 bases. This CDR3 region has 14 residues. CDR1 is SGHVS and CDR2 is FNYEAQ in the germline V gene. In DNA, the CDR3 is TGTGCCAGCAGCTTACCAGGGACTGGAAACACCATATATTTT. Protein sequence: CASSLPGTGNTIYF.

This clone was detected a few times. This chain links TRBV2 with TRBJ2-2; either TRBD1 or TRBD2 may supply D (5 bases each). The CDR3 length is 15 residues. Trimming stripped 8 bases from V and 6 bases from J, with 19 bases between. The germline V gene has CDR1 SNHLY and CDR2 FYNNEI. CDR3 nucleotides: TGTGCCAGCTCCCGGGACGGTTATCCCCCCGGGGAGCTGTTTTTT. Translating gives CASSRDGYPPGELFF.

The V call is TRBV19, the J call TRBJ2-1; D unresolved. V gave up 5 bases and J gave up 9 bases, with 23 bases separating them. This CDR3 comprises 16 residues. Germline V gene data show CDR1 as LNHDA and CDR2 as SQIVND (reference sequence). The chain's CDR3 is CASSAPGRQADGEQFF. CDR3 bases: TGTGCCAGTAGTGCCCCCGGCAGGCAGGCCGATGGTGAGCAGTTCTTC.

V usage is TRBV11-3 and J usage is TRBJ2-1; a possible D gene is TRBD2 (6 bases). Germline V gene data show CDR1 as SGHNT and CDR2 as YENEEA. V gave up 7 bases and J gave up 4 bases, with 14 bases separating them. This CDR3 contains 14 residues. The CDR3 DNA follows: TGTGCCAGCACCAACCGGGACTCTTACAATGAGCAGTTCTTC. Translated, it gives CASTNRDSYNEQFF.

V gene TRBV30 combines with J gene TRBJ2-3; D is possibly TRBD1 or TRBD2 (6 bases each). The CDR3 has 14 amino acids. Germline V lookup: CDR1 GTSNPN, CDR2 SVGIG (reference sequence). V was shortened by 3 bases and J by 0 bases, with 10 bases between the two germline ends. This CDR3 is CAWRWGASTDTQYF. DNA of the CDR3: TGTGCCTGGAGATGGGGGGCTAGCACAGATACGCAGTATTTT.